A single sample is the source of the 20 T cell receptor beta chains below, sequenced in a study of identical twins' blood T cells. TCRdb fed the 5' RACE reads into MiXCR, producing one record per CDR3 protein. The sample has 400,000 or so distinct CDR3 sequences, roughly 27% seen once. The sequenced sample consisted of PBMCs. These receptors originate from a woman between 18 and 50 years old in good health.

Details on this clonotype: The germline gene is not matched at one end of the junction; a read error may be the cause. The genes are TRBV12-3 or TRBV12-4 and TRBJ2-3; D remains ambiguous. This CDR3 has 11 residues. In DNA form, the CDR3 reads TGTGCCAGCGGTTTAGGAGATACGCAGTATTTT. Translation gives CASGLGDTQYF.

The chain has TRBV6-2 or TRBV6-3 and TRBJ2-7; 7 bases are a match to TRBD1. This CDR3 spans 17 amino acids. The V and J ends lost 7 bases and 0 bases, in that order; junction bases with no gene match: 15. CDR1 is MNHEY, CDR2 SVGEGT, per germline. The CDR3 reads CASTQDRIKITSYEQYF. Here the CDR3 DNA reads TGTGCCAGCACCCAGGACAGGATAAAGATTACCTCCTACGAGCAGTACTTC.

The V and J genes are TRBV3-1 and TRBJ1-3, with TRBD1 matching 7 bases. Germline-derived CDR1 and CDR2 are LGHDT and YNNKEL (reference sequence). Losses at the gene ends were 3 bases for V and 16 bases for J; bases not matched to a gene: 6. The CDR3 extends over 11 amino acids. CDR3 loop: CASSQADRPYF. CDR3 DNA: TGTGCCAGCAGCCAGGCGGACAGGCCCTATTTT.

This clonotype was seen a few times. This CDR3 is CASTNPWAAEQFF. The CDR3 bases are TGTGCCAGCACCAATCCCTGGGCAGCGGAGCAGTTCTTC. The chain has TRBV27 and TRBJ2-1; D is unclear. Looked up from germline, CDR1 is MNHEY and CDR2 is SMNVEV (reference sequence). V was cut by 7 bases and J by 10 bases, with 17 bases left in between. CDR3 size: 13 residues.

This chain connects TRBV28 to TRBJ1-3; 7 nucleotides line up with TRBD1. The CDR3 length is 14 residues. The germline V gene has CDR1 MDHEN and CDR2 SYDVKM. V shed 5 bases and J 4 bases; nucleotides not matched to a gene: 5. The CDR3 DNA reads as TGTGCCAGCAGTCCCAGGGGGAGAGGAAACACCATATATTTT. It is translated as CASSPRGRGNTIYF.

The chain links TRBV20-1 to TRBJ2-3; 12 bases line up with TRBD2. From germline, CDR1 is DFQATT and CDR2 SNEGSKA (reference sequence). This CDR3 comprises 13 residues. The V segment lost 8 bases and the J segment 2 bases; nucleotides outside the gene matches: 2. For the CDR3, the DNA is TGCAGTCGGACTAGCGGGGTCACAGATACGCAGTATTTT. Amino acids: CSRTSGVTDTQYF.

The chain couples TRBV3-1 to TRBJ2-3; 11 nucleotides line up with TRBD2. The CDR3 runs 17 residues. Germline V CDR1 and CDR2: LGHDT, YNNKEL (reference sequence). Losses at the gene ends were 0 bases for V and 0 bases for J; bases not matched to a gene: 2. This CDR3 is CASSQERLAGSTDTQYF. DNA for the CDR3: TGTGCCAGCAGCCAAGAAAGACTAGCGGGGAGCACAGATACGCAGTATTTT.

In its sample, this clonotype was seen a few times. The genes are TRBV3-1 and TRBJ1-6; D remains ambiguous. CDR3 length: 18 amino acids. Germline CDR1 LGHDT, CDR2 YNNKEL (reference sequence). V gave up 4 bases and J gave up 1 base, with 17 bases separating them. The CDR3, as DNA: TGTGCCAGCAGCCGCGACCCTCCTCCAAGGTCCTATAATTCACCCCTCCACTTT. It yields the protein CASSRDPPPRSYNSPLHF.

This chain uses TRBV20-1 with TRBJ1-6, with unresolved D. The CDR3 spans 14 residues. V was clipped by 5 bases and J by 5 bases, with 13 bases between them. The germline V gene encodes CDR1 DFQATT and CDR2 SNEGSKA (reference sequence). The DNA of the CDR3 is TGCAGTGCTGGATCGGGCAGCAATAATTCACCCCTCCACTTT. This codes for CSAGSGSNNSPLHF.

The chain links TRBV4-3 to TRBJ2-5; D is uncertain. Germline CDR1 and CDR2: LGHNA and YSLEER. The CDR3 loop spans 13 amino acids. V dropped 1 base and J dropped 0 bases, with 3 bases sitting between them. The CDR3: CASSQVDQETQYF. CDR3 nucleotides: TGCGCCAGCAGCCAAGTTGACCAAGAGACCCAGTACTTC.

On this clonotype: The junction shows a germline mismatch at one end, possibly a read error. This chain joins TRBV3-1 and TRBJ2-4, with unresolved D. The CDR3 length is 13 residues. Germline CDR1 is LGHDT and CDR2 is YNNKEL (reference sequence). CDR3 amino acids: CAGSQTRINIQYF. Here the CDR3 DNA reads TGTGCCGGCAGCCAGACACGGATAAACATTCAGTACTTC.

The chain has TRBV2 and TRBJ2-2, with a tentative D call TRBD2 (5 bases). Per germline, CDR1 SNHLY and CDR2 FYNNEI. V was cut by 3 bases and J by 0 bases, with 8 bases left in between. The length of the CDR3 is 15 residues. Written as DNA, the CDR3 is TGTGCCAGCAGTGATAGCGAAACGAACACCGGGGAGCTGTTTTTT. Translation: CASSDSETNTGELFF.

This clonotype showed up just a few times. This chain connects TRBV6-6 to TRBJ1-3; D may be TRBD1 (6 bases). V gave up 6 bases and J gave up 7 bases, with 19 bases separating them. The CDR3 covers 15 residues. Germline V lookup: CDR1 MNHNY, CDR2 SVGAGI (reference sequence). The CDR3 nucleotides read TGTGCCAGCAGACCCCACGACAGGTTGAGGAACACCATATATTTT. Translating gives CASRPHDRLRNTIYF.

This clonotype was counted only a few times. The chain carries TRBV20-1 and TRBJ1-5; D uncertain. Trimming pared 5 bases from V and 0 bases from J, leaving 14 bases between. From germline, CDR1 is DFQATT and CDR2 SNEGSKA (reference sequence). There are 15 residues in the CDR3. In DNA form, the CDR3 reads TGCAGTGCTCCTCGGGCTGAGACTAGCAATCAGCCCCAGCATTTT. It encodes CSAPRAETSNQPQHF.

Many counts were recorded for this clonotype. The V gene is TRBV9, the J gene TRBJ1-1; no clear D. The germline V gene encodes CDR1 SGDLS and CDR2 YYNGEE. The CDR3 spans 13 residues. V dropped 4 bases and J dropped 0 bases, with 7 bases sitting between them. In DNA form, the CDR3 reads TGTGCCAGCAGCCTCCAAATGAACACTGAAGCTTTCTTT. Protein: CASSLQMNTEAFF.

This clonotype was counted only a few times. This sequence joins TRBV9 and TRBJ1-1, with TRBD1 as a possible D gene (5 bases). The CDR3 spans 13 residues. Germline V gene lookup returns CDR1 SGDLS and CDR2 YYNGEE. V was cut by 4 bases and J by 4 bases, with 11 bases left in between. The CDR3 region has the DNA TGTGCCAGCAGCCTCAGGGCCTTCACTGAAGCTTTCTTT. Encoded protein: CASSLRAFTEAFF.

This clonotype was detected ten times or more. The V gene is TRBV5-1, the J gene TRBJ1-1; D is undetermined. The V end lost 2 bases, the J end lost 0 bases, and 8 bases lay between the germline ends. The CDR3 consists of 14 residues. The V gene's germline CDR1 is SGHRS and CDR2 YFSETQ. The CDR3 region has the DNA TGCGCCAGCAGCTTCGGTCGGCTGAACACTGAAGCTTTCTTT. It codes for CASSFGRLNTEAFF.

The gene calls are TRBV10-3 and TRBJ1-1, with D tentatively TRBD1 (6 bases). The V end was cut by 11 bases, the J end by 1 base, with 14 bases between. The CDR3 runs 13 residues. The germline gives CDR1 ENHRY, CDR2 SYGVKD. This chain's CDR3 is CAFRGGPNTEAFF. DNA for the CDR3: TGTGCCTTCCGGGGGGGGCCGAACACTGAAGCTTTCTTT.

The chain combines TRBV27 with TRBJ2-1; TRBD2 is a possible D gene (5 bases). V was pared by 4 bases and J by 2 bases, with 12 bases between. The CDR3 has 15 amino acids. Germline CDR1 is MNHEY and CDR2 is SMNVEV (reference sequence). As DNA, the CDR3 is TGTGCCAGCAGTTCCTCGGGGTTTACCTACAATGAGCAGTTCTTC. Its protein product is CASSSSGFTYNEQFF.

The V gene is TRBV4-2, the J gene TRBJ1-2, with D perhaps TRBD1 (5 bases). Germline V gene sequence: CDR1 LGHNA, CDR2 YNFKEQ. V lost 4 bases and J 7 bases, leaving 13 bases between the germline ends. This CDR3 is 13 amino acids long. The CDR3 DNA reads as TGTGCCAGCAGCCTACAGGTGGAGAGTGGCTACACCTTC. Protein sequence: CASSLQVESGYTF.